What follows describes a single T cell receptor (beta chain). Its specificity is unknown. This sample is part of a study of T cell clonotyping in hematopoietic cell transplantation. Turning to the study itself: Recipient samples before transplant were obtained post-cytoreduction.

The assay was immunoSEQ multiplex PCR, and TCRdb's table has in-frame clones only and misses some. The sample yields 25,000 to 30,000 clones, around 82% seen once. General observations from the study: Without cell sorting, CD4 versus CD8 contributions remain unresolved.

Time point reported: recipient sample about 28 days before transplant, after cytoreduction. The CDR3 consists of 15 residues. Germline V gene lookup returns CDR1 MNHEY and CDR2 SVGAGI. V lost 6 bases and J lost 6; bases outside the gene matches: 13. This specimen consisted of peripheral blood mononuclear cells, obtained before stem cell transplant. The TCR originated in a man aged 40-50 years with acute myeloid leukemia. Some clones in this sample may be carry-over from other donors' samples. The chain is built from TRBV6-5 and TRBJ1-1; 7 bases are shared with TRBD1. This CDR3 is CASRTQGGGTPEAFF. The CDR3, as DNA: TGTGCCAGCAGGACCCAGGGGGGAGGGACCCCTGAAGCTTTCTTT.